This TCR beta chain originates from a study of T cell responses to AZD1222 COVID-19 vaccine. CDR1 and CDR2 (germline): SNHLY, FYNNEI. The length of the CDR3 is 15 residues. V was cut by 2 bases and J by 9 bases, with 19 bases left in between. The repertoire was sequenced with immunoSEQ multiplex PCR; TCRdb's copy has only in-frame clones and lacks some. Among 100,000 to 110,000 clones listed, around 87% were seen once. The material sequenced was peripheral blood, taken on day 0 of MenACWY control vaccination. The rearrangement uses TRBV2 and TRBJ1-1, with D maybe TRBD1 (6 bases). The sequence came from an adult in good health. The DNA for the CDR3 is TGTGCCAGCAGTGAACAGGGACCCTCCCAGGGGAAAGCTTTCTTT. This gives the protein CASSEQGPSQGKAFF.